This entry is about one T cell receptor (beta chain). It lacks a known antigen. It has no much larger one-base neighbor in the sample; base qualities were not kept. The library was produced with the immunoSEQ multiplex PCR assay. For TCR sequencing, RNA was extracted from every sample and reverse transcribed into cDNA to serve as template. First-strand cDNA was synthesized with SuperScript III using a 2:1 mix of oligo-dT and random hexamers. A synthetic immune receptor repertoire was used to measure amplification bias, and any remaining bias was corrected computationally. The authors' pipeline ran thus. After raw reads were preprocessed to remove errors, the CDR3 was defined following IMGT conventions as running from the conserved cysteine to phenylalanine. Clonality was calculated as 1 minus Shannon entropy normalized by log2 of the number of productive unique TCRs. Scalp TCRbeta sequences were cross-referenced with sorted blood CD4 and CD8 repertoires so that the CD4 or CD8 identity of scalp clones could be inferred. TCRdb's version of the immuneACCESS table is confined to in-frame rearrangements and falls short of the full clone set. An unresolved V gene accounts for under half of the shortfall where checked; the remainder is of unknown origin. V, J and clone size were drawn from that table, and D and trimming were deduced from the DNA. The sample table contains roughly 100,000 clones; only one count was recorded for approximately 60% of them. The ten top clones hold about a sixth of the sample.

The meaning of the sample's time point label: around 4 weeks on oral tofacitinib. Explained via the paper, the treatment or condition label denotes: oral pan-JAK inhibitor, 5-10 mg twice daily. Lesional scalp punch biopsies and peripheral blood were collected from alopecia areata patients. After PBMCs were isolated by density centrifugation and stained for CD3, CD4 and CD8, a FACSAria was used to sort CD4+ and CD8+ T cells. This entry comes from a study of CD8+ T cells in alopecia areata (dated by TCRdb to 2017 to 2018). About the investigation overall: The treated patients took part in an open-label pilot trial in which moderate-to-severe alopecia areata was treated with oral tofacitinib at 5 to 10 mg twice daily. Patients stayed on tofacitinib for 6 to 18 months and then had 6 months of follow-up off drug so that delayed response and recurrence could be assessed. Disease severity in treated patients was measured with the SALT score, which quantifies the percentage of affected scalp surface area. In both human patients and the C3H/HeJ mouse model, the study applied high-throughput TCRbeta sequencing to look at T cell clonal expansion in alopecia areata. In humans, TCRbeta sequencing was performed on scalp tissue and on sorted CD4+ and CD8+ peripheral blood T cells from healthy controls and from patients with patchy or totalis/universalis alopecia areata. Tofacitinib-treated patients had biopsies at baseline and at 4 and 24 weeks of treatment, with a later scalp biopsy in several patients. Scalp clonality was compared among normal scalp (n=4), patchy alopecia areata scalp (n=8), and alopecia totalis/universalis scalp (n=8). RNA was obtained with the PAXgene miRNA kit for fixed scalp, the miRNeasy kit for PBMCs, and the RNeasy kit for mouse skin. immunoSEQ multiplex PCR using 35 Vbeta forward primers and 13 Jbeta reverse primers was used to amplify TCRbeta CDR3 regions.

CDR1 SGDLS and CDR2 YYNGEE are derived from the germline V gene. V is pruned by 3 bases and J by 0 bases, leaving 10 bases of the junction without a gene match. From the cysteine up to the phenylalanine, the CDR3 has a length of 17 residues. Of the read, only the CDR3 DNA is kept; its 51 bases are in frame from base 1. What the authors observed across the whole study: Because the treated cohort was small and included a single nonresponder, larger studies are needed to assess links between baseline CD8+ expansion and response. Resident alphabeta T cells in normal human skin are also sequenced, complicating scalp TCR repertoire analysis, unlike mouse skin dominated by gammadelta T cells. Compared with normal scalp, lesional scalp, particularly in alopecia totalis/universalis, had higher clonality and more expanded CD8+ clones, which suggests antigenic drive. Many expanded lesional clones were found to persist in scalp and blood during tofacitinib treatment, and relapse after treatment cessation may be partly explained by this persistence. Tofacitinib significantly decreased scalp clonality and the number of expanded CD8+ clones among the top 100 scalp clones. Shared TCR sequences between patients were less evident than in mice, which may be partly attributable to HLA diversity in the patient population.

Sequencing used CD8+ T cells sorted from blood, obtained at week 4, from a patient treated with tofacitinib. The clonotype comes from a human donor with alopecia areata. The rearrangement combines TRBV9 with TRBJ2-5; TRBD1 aligns with 8 central bases. CDR3 protein: CASSAEAGGRDQETQYF. The nucleotide sequence reads as follows: TGTGCCAGCAGCGCGGAGGCAGGGGGCAGGGACCAAGAGACCCAGTACTTC.